Following are 30 T cell receptor beta chains from one sample sequenced in a study of T-cell memory formation after mild COVID-19 (dated by TCRdb to the early 2020s). Library creation used 5' RACE. TCRdb lists the instrument as Illumina NovaSeq 6000. TCRdb trimmed public reads at Q25 via fastp, called clones via MiXCR and kept in-frame beta chains. One record per CDR3 amino acid sequence lists the most common genes and DNA. The sample contains around 150,000 distinct CDR3 sequences, around a tenth of them found a single time. About 3.8% of the sample belongs to the ten largest clones. Sequenced: PBMCs or a T cell subset sorted from them (not recorded which). The origin of the receptors is a man aged 18 to 35 who had mild COVID-19 (a few samples of this study predate the infection). The sample titles of this study are shuffled in the database, so cell type and time point are left out; the donor was told from shared clones.

This clonotype was counted between two and nine times. The chain uses TRBV5-1 and TRBJ1-2; D remains unclear. V shed 5 bases and J shed 2 bases, with 10 bases lying between them. The CDR3 runs 13 residues. Germline loops: CDR1 SGHRS, CDR2 YFSETQ. CDR3 loop: CASSLTLNYGYTF. The CDR3 nucleotides read TGCGCCAGCAGTTTGACACTAAACTATGGCTACACCTTC.

A few counts support this clonotype. This sequence joins TRBV20-1 and TRBJ1-5; 7 positions agree with TRBD1. V dropped 5 bases and J dropped 7; count of bases not matched to a gene: 8. The CDR3 spans 13 residues. The V gene's germline CDR1 is DFQATT and CDR2 SNEGSKA (reference sequence). The CDR3 nucleotides are TGCAGTGCTGAGGACAGGCGCTTCCAGCCCCAGCATTTT. Amino acid sequence: CSAEDRRFQPQHF.

This chain joins TRBV7-3 and TRBJ2-3; D not resolved. Per the germline V gene, CDR1 is SGHTA and CDR2 is FQGTGA. Trimming left V 1 base short and J 5 bases short, with 13 bases between. The CDR3 extends over 15 amino acids. The CDR3 protein is CASSLRPRELDTQYF. As DNA, the CDR3 is TGTGCCAGCAGCTTAAGGCCAAGAGAGTTAGATACGCAGTATTTT.

A few counts support this clonotype. This chain connects TRBV10-1 to TRBJ2-1, with TRBD1 identical over 7 bases. The J segment lost 7 bases and the V segment lost 9 bases, leaving 6 bases of the junction unmatched. The length of the CDR3 is 12 residues. Per the germline V gene, CDR1 is WNHNN and CDR2 is SYGVQD (reference sequence). Here the CDR3 DNA reads TGCGCCAGTTCAGGGGGTCGGAATGAGCAGTTCTTC. Residues: CASSGGRNEQFF.

The table lists this clonotype with a few counts. This rearrangement joins TRBV12-3 or TRBV12-4 to TRBJ2-5; tentatively, D is TRBD2 (6 bases). This CDR3 comprises 12 residues. Trimming stripped 6 bases from V and 4 bases from J, with 9 bases between. CDR3 residues: CASSQAGETQYF. The CDR3 DNA reads as TGTGCCAGCAGCCAAGCGGGAGAGACCCAGTACTTC.

This clonotype was picked up a small number of times. CDR3 DNA: TGTGCCAGCAGCCGGGGACAGGGAGGACAACTTGGCAATCAGCCCCAGCATTTT. Residues: CASSRGQGGQLGNQPQHF. This chain uses TRBV7-2 with TRBJ1-5; 9 nucleotides line up with TRBD1. The CDR3 spans 18 residues. Unmatched junction bases numbered 13, after V lost 5 bases and J lost 2 bases. CDR1 and CDR2 (germline): SGHTA, FQGNSA.

CDR3 DNA: TGTGCCAGCAGCCCACAGGGGAGGGACAATGAGCAGTTCTTC. Its protein product is CASSPQGRDNEQFF. The chain uses TRBV4-2 and TRBJ2-1, with D perhaps being TRBD1 or TRBD2 (7 bases each). Germline V gene lookup returns CDR1 LGHNA and CDR2 YNFKEQ. Trimming took off 4 bases at V and 5 bases at J, with 12 bases between the two ends. This CDR3 comprises 14 residues.

This clonotype was counted between two and nine times. V and J are TRBV15 and TRBJ1-2; TRBD1 matches at 7 bases. The V gene's germline CDR1 is LNHNV and CDR2 YYDKDF (reference sequence). V shed 3 bases, J shed 7 bases, and the junction held 11 bases outside the gene matches. This CDR3 region has 15 residues. CDR3 bases: TGTGCCACCAGCAGCGGATCCAACAGGGGCGGTGGCTACACCTTC. Amino acid sequence: CATSSGSNRGGGYTF.

The chain links TRBV4-2 to TRBJ2-5, with D possibly matching TRBD1 (5 bases). In germline, CDR1 is LGHNA, CDR2 YNFKEQ. Trimming took off 2 bases at V and 5 bases at J, with 12 bases between the two ends. The CDR3 is 14 amino acids. The CDR3: CASSQNYAGETQYF. For the CDR3, the DNA is TGTGCCAGCAGCCAAAATTACGCAGGGGAGACCCAGTACTTC.

The chain is built from TRBV2 and TRBJ1-2; 8 bases map to TRBD1. V was clipped by 4 bases and J by 7 bases; unmatched bases: 2. CDR1 and CDR2 (germline): SNHLY, FYNNEI. There are 12 residues in the CDR3. The CDR3 sequence is CASSGTGSGYTF. The CDR3 coding sequence is TGTGCCAGCAGTGGGACAGGGTCTGGCTACACCTTC.

This clonotype appeared a few times. The chain employs TRBV7-2 and TRBJ2-3, with TRBD2 identical over 8 bases. Germline CDR1 SGHTA, CDR2 FQGNSA. There are 17 residues in the CDR3. Trimming took 1 base from V and 2 from J; bases not matched to a gene: 8. CDR3 region: CASSLVVAGWPTDTQYF. Here the CDR3 DNA reads TGTGCCAGCAGCTTAGTGGTAGCGGGGTGGCCCACAGATACGCAGTATTTT.

The chain employs TRBV3-1 and TRBJ2-1; D is perhaps TRBD2 (7 bases). V was trimmed by 5 bases and J by 10 bases, leaving 15 bases between them. This CDR3 comprises 13 residues. The germline V gene encodes CDR1 LGHDT and CDR2 YNNKEL (reference sequence). For the CDR3, the DNA is TGTGCCAGCAGCAGGGCGGGGGCGGAAGAGCAGTTCTTC. Translation gives CASSRAGAEEQFF.

This clonotype was detected a few times. CDR3 bases: TGCAGTGCTGAAACAGGGGCCGATGAAAAACTGTTTTTT. It specifies CSAETGADEKLFF. This chain joins TRBV20-1 and TRBJ1-4; 7 bases agree with TRBD1. The CDR3 totals 13 residues. CDR1 DFQATT and CDR2 SNEGSKA come from the germline V gene (reference sequence). V trimming: 5 bases; J trimming: 6 bases; junction bases outside the gene matches: 6.

V and J are TRBV10-3 and TRBJ1-3; possible D gene TRBD1, 6 bases. CDR3 length: 16 residues. CDR1 ENHRY and CDR2 SYGVKD come from the germline V gene. Trimming removed 8 bases at V and 0 bases at J, with 17 bases between. DNA for the CDR3: TGTGCCATCTTTTCAGGGGCACCTTACTCTGGAAACACCATATATTTT. Its translation: CAIFSGAPYSGNTIYF.

The chain combines TRBV12-3 or TRBV12-4 with TRBJ1-5; 7 bases map to TRBD1. The CDR3 covers 15 residues. V shed 1 base, J shed 6 bases, and the junction held 6 bases outside the gene matches. The CDR3 DNA sequence: TGTGCCAGCAGTTTAGTCGGAGGGGGCCGTCAGCCCCAGCATTTT. Encoded protein: CASSLVGGGRQPQHF.

This chain links TRBV2 with TRBJ2-3; TRBD1 matches 7 bases. The CDR3 consists of 15 residues. Germline V gene lookup returns CDR1 SNHLY and CDR2 FYNNEI. V gave up 9 bases and J gave up 0 bases; unmatched junction bases: 9. This chain's CDR3 is CASIIGTASTDTQYF. The CDR3 region has the DNA TGTGCCAGTATAATCGGGACAGCTAGCACAGATACGCAGTATTTT.

This clonotype was seen a few times. The rearrangement uses TRBV7-2 and TRBJ2-7; 8 bases align to TRBD2. J was trimmed by 2 bases and V by 5 bases; bases with no gene match: 8. The CDR3 length is 15 residues. Germline loops: CDR1 SGHTA, CDR2 FQGNSA. In DNA form, the CDR3 reads TGTGCCAGCAGCCGGTTCCGCGGGGGGCCCTACGAGCAGTACTTC. Translated, it gives CASSRFRGGPYEQYF.

This clonotype has a count of ten or more. V and J are TRBV4-2 and TRBJ2-3; no reliable D call. Trimming removed 3 bases at V and 0 bases at J, with 4 bases between. This CDR3 spans 13 amino acids. CDR1 LGHNA and CDR2 YNFKEQ come from the germline V gene. CDR3 bases: TGTGCCAGCAGCCAGCCTAGCACAGATACGCAGTATTTT. Translation gives CASSQPSTDTQYF.

The rearrangement uses TRBV5-1 and TRBJ2-7; perhaps TRBD2 as D (5 bases). Germline V gene lookup returns CDR1 SGHRS and CDR2 YFSETQ. This CDR3 region has 11 residues. Trimming cost V 5 bases and J 6 bases, with 9 bases left between them. CDR3 sequence (DNA): TGCGCCAGCAGGAGGGTCCTCGAGCAGTACGTC. Translating gives CASRRVLEQYV.

This clonotype has only a few counts. The chain is built from TRBV7-9 and TRBJ1-6, with TRBD1 as a possible D gene (6 bases). Germline assignment: CDR1 SEHNR and CDR2 FQNEAQ (reference sequence). V lost 8 bases to trimming and J lost 9 bases, with 11 bases between them. The CDR3 runs to 12 residues. The CDR3 region has the DNA TGTGCCAGCGGAAACAGGGTTTCACCCCTCCACTTT. Its protein is CASGNRVSPLHF.

This clonotype was detected only a few times. The chain links TRBV10-3 to TRBJ2-7; TRBD1 matches at 8 bases. CDR1 and CDR2 from the germline V gene are ENHRY and SYGVKD. The junction had 4 bases not matched to a gene; V was cut back by 0 bases and J by 3 bases. This CDR3 region has 15 residues. The CDR3 DNA is TGTGCCATCAGTGAGTCGGATGGGACAGGCTACGAGCAGTACTTC. Translated, it gives CAISESDGTGYEQYF.

The sample holds many counts of this clonotype. The chain couples TRBV12-3 or TRBV12-4 to TRBJ2-5, with D maybe TRBD2 (5 bases). This CDR3 is 15 amino acids long. V was clipped by 4 bases and J by 1 base, with 13 bases between them. The chain's CDR3 is CASSYSGLTQETQYF. The DNA of the CDR3 is TGTGCCAGCAGTTATTCCGGACTGACCCAAGAGACCCAGTACTTC.

The rearrangement links TRBV7-2 to TRBJ1-1; D remains unclear. This CDR3 has 13 amino acids. V lost 5 bases to trimming and J lost 0 bases, with 7 bases between them. CDR1 and CDR2 (germline): SGHTA, FQGNSA. The CDR3 loop reads CASSRRMNTEAFF. The CDR3 bases are TGTGCCAGCAGCCGAAGAATGAACACTGAAGCTTTCTTT.

Remarks on this clonotype: One junction end disagrees with the germline gene, perhaps due to a read error. The rearrangement joins TRBV5-1 to TRBJ2-5; D gene unclear. The CDR3 spans 14 residues. Germline-derived CDR1 and CDR2 are SGHRS and YFSETQ. The CDR3 loop reads CASSQSGIQETRYF. DNA of the CDR3: TGCGCCAGCAGTCAATCAGGAATACAAGAGACCCGGTACTTC.

The CDR3 region is CASSVTPELYNEQFF. As DNA, the CDR3 is TGTGCCAGCAGCGTAACGCCGGAACTTTACAATGAGCAGTTCTTC. The chain uses TRBV9 and TRBJ2-1, with unresolved D. V dropped 1 base and J dropped 4 bases, with 12 bases sitting between them. The CDR3 loop spans 15 amino acids. Looked up from germline, CDR1 is SGDLS and CDR2 is YYNGEE.

This clonotype showed up many times. V is TRBV7-2 and J is TRBJ1-2; D gene ambiguous. The CDR3 has 15 residues. Trimming stripped 0 bases from V and 5 bases from J, with 13 bases between. CDR1 is SGHTA and CDR2 is FQGNSA in the germline V gene. CDR3 protein: CASSLALGPIYGYTF. CDR3 DNA: TGTGCCAGCAGCTTAGCGCTCGGGCCGATATATGGCTACACCTTC.

This clonotype has at least ten counts. The chain uses TRBV10-3 and TRBJ1-1; 7 bases line up with TRBD1. Germline CDR1 reads ENHRY; CDR2 reads SYGVKD. The CDR3 has 14 residues. The V and J ends lost 3 bases and 4 bases, in that order; junction bases with no gene match: 5. The CDR3 loop is CAISDFSGGTEAFF. The CDR3 nucleotides read TGTGCCATCAGTGATTTCTCAGGGGGCACTGAAGCTTTCTTT.

Only a few counts were recorded for this clonotype. V is TRBV12-3 or TRBV12-4 and J is TRBJ1-4, with D hard to call. Trimming shortened V by 3 bases and J by 7 bases, and 6 bases separated the two germline ends. The CDR3 sequence is 12 residues long. This CDR3 is CASSLAREKLFF. The CDR3 nucleotides read TGTGCCAGCAGTTTGGCCCGTGAAAAACTGTTTTTT.

This clonotype was seen more than once but under ten times. The chain uses TRBV7-2 and TRBJ1-1; 8 bases align to TRBD1. From germline, CDR1 is SGHTA and CDR2 FQGNSA. This CDR3 region has 13 residues. Trimming cost V 5 bases and J 10 bases; bases outside gene matches: 9. CDR3 DNA: TGTGCCAGCAGCCCCCCCCCCAGGGGGCGAGCTTTCTTT. As protein: CASSPPPRGRAFF.

V and J are TRBV28 and TRBJ2-7; D unclear. The CDR3 consists of 10 residues. The V gene's germline CDR1 is MDHEN and CDR2 SYDVKM. V dropped 4 bases and J dropped 7 bases, with 5 bases sitting between them. CDR3 residues: CASSSREQYV. The CDR3 DNA follows: TGTGCCAGCAGTTCAAGGGAGCAGTACGTC.